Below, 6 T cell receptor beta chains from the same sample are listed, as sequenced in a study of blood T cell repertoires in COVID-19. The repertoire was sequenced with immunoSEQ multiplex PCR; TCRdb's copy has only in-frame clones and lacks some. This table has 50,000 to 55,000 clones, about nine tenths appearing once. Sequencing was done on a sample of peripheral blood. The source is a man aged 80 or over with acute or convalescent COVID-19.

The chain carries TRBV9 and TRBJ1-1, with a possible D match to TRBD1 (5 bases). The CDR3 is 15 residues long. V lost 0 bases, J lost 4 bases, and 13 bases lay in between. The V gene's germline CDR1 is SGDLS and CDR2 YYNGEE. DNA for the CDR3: TGTGCCAGCAGCGTAGATATTGGGGCCGGCACTGAAGCTTTCTTT. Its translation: CASSVDIGAGTEAFF.

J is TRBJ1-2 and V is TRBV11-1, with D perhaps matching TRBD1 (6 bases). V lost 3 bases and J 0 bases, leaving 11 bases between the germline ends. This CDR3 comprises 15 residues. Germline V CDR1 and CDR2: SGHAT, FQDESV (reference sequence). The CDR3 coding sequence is TGTGCCAGCAGCTTGAGGGACACAGCTAACTATGGCTACACCTTC. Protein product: CASSLRDTANYGYTF.

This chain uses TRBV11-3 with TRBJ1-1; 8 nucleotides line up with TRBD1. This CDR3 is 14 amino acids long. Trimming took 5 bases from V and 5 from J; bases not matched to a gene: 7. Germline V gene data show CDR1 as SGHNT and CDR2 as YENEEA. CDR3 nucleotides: TGTGCCAGCAGCCCCGGGACAGGCGGGACTGAAGCTTTCTTT. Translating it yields CASSPGTGGTEAFF.

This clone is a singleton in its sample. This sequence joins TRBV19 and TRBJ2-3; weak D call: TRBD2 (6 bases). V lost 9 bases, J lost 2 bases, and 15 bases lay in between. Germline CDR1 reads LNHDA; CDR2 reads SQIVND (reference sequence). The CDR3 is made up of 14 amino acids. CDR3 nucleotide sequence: TGTGCCAGCACGGTGGGACTCCTCACAGATACGCAGTATTTT. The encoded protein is CASTVGLLTDTQYF.

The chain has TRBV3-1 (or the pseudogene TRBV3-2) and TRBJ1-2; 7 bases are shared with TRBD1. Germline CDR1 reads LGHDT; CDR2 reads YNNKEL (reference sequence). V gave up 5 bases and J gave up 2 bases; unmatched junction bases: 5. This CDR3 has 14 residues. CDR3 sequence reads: CASSAGTVNYGYTF. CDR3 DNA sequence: TGTGCCAGCAGCGCCGGGACAGTAAACTATGGCTACACCTTC.

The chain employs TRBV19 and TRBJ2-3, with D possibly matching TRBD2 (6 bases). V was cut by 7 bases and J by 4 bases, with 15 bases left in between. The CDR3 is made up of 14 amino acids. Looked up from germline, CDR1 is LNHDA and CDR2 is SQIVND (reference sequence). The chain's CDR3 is CASTTGLGSDTQYF. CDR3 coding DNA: TGTGCCAGTACCACGGGACTCGGCTCAGATACGCAGTATTTT.